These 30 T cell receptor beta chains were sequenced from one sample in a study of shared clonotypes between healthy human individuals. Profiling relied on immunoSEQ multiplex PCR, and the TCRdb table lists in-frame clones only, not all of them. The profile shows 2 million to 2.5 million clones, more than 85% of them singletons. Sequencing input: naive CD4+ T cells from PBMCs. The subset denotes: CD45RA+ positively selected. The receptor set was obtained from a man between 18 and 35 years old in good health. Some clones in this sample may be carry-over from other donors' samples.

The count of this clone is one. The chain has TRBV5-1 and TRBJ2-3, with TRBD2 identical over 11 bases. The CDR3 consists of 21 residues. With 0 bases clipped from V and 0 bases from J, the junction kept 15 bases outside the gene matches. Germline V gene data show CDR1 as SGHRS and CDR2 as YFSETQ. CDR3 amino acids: CASSLVVTSGSAQSSTDTQYF. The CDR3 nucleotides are TGCGCCAGCAGCTTGGTTGTAACTAGCGGGAGTGCTCAGTCTAGCACAGATACGCAGTATTTT.

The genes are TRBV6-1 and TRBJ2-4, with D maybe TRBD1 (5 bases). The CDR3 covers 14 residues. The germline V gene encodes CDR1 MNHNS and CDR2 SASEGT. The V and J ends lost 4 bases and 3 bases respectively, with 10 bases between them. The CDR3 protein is CASSGQTYKNIQYF. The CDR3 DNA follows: TGTGCCAGCAGTGGACAGACTTACAAAAACATTCAGTACTTC.

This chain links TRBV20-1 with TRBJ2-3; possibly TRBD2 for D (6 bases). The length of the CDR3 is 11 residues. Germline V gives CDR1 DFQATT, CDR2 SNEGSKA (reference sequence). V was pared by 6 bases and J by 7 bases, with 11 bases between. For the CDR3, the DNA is TGCAGTGCCAGGGAGGTCCATACGCAGTATTTT. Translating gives CSAREVHTQYF.

The CDR3: CASSPTRGANEKLFF. As DNA, the CDR3 is TGTGCCAGCAGTCCCACCCGAGGTGCTAATGAAAAACTGTTTTTT. V is TRBV6-5 and J is TRBJ1-4; D remains unclear. Germline loops: CDR1 MNHEY, CDR2 SVGAGI. The germline V and J ends were trimmed by 5 bases and 3 bases, with 13 bases remaining between them. This CDR3 is 15 amino acids long.

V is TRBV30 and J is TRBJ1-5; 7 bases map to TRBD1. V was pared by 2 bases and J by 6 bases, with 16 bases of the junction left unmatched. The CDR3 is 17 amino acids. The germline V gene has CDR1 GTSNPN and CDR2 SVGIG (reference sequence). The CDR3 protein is CAWSLRDSPFGGQPQHF. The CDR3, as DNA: TGTGCCTGGAGTCTAAGGGACAGTCCCTTTGGCGGTCAGCCCCAGCATTTT.

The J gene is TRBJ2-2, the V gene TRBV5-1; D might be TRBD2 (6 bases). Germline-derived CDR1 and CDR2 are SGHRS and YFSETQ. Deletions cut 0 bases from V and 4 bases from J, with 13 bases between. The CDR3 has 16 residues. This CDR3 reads CASSLGERRGTGELFF. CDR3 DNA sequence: TGCGCCAGCAGCTTGGGTGAGAGGAGGGGCACCGGGGAGCTGTTTTTT. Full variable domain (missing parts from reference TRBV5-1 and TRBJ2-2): KAGVTQTPRYLIKTRGQQVTLSCSPISGHRSVSWYQQTPGQGLQFLFEYFSETQRNKGNFPGRFSGRQFSNSRSEMNVSTLELGDSALYLCASSLGERRGTGELFFGEGSRLTVL.

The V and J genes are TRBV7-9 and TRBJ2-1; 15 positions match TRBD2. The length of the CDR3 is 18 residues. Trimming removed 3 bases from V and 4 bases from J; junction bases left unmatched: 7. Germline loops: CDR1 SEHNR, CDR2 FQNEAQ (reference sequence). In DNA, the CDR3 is TGTGCCAGCAGCTTTCTAGGACTAGCGGGAGGGGAATACAATGAGCAGTTCTTC. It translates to CASSFLGLAGGEYNEQFF.

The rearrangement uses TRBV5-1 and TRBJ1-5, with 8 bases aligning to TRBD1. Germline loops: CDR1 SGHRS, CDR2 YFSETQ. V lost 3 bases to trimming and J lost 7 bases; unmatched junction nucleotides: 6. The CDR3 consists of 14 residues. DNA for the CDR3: TGCGCCAGCAGCTCGACAGGGGAAGGACAGCCCCAGCATTTT. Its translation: CASSSTGEGQPQHF.

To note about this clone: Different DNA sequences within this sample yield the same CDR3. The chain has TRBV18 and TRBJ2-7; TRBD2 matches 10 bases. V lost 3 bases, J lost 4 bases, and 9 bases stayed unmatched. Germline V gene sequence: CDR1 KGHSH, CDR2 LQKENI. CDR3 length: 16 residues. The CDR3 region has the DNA TGTGCCAGCTCACCCCCCGGGCTAGCGGGAGTTTACGAGCAGTACTTC. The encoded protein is CASSPPGLAGVYEQYF.

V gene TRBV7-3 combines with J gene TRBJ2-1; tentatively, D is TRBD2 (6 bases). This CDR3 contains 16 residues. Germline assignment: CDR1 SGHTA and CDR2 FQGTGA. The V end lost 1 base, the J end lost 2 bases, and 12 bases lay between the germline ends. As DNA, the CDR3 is TGTGCCAGCAGCTTAAGTAGCGGTCAGCCCTACAATGAGCAGTTCTTC. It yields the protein CASSLSSGQPYNEQFF.

CDR3 residues: CASSPGTGPEKLFF. CDR3 DNA: TGTGCCAGCAGCCCCGGGACAGGGCCTGAAAAACTGTTTTTT. The chain joins TRBV4-2 to TRBJ1-4, with 9 positions matching TRBD1. After removal of 4 bases from V and 7 bases from J, the junction contained 4 bases not matched to a gene. The germline gives CDR1 LGHNA, CDR2 YNFKEQ. This CDR3 contains 14 residues.

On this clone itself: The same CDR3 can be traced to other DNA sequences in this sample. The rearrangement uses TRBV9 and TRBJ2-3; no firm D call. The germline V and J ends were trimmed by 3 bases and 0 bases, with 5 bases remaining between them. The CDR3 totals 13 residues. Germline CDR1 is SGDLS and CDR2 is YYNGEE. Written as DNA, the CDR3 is TGTGCCAGCAGCGGAGTTAGCACAGATACGCAGTATTTT. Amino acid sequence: CASSGVSTDTQYF.

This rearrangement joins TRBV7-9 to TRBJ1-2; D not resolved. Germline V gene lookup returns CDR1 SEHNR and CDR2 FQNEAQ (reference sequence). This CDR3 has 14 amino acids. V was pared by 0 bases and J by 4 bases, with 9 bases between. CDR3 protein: CASSLAGRIYGYTF. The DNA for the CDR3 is TGTGCCAGCAGCTTAGCGGGCAGGATCTATGGCTACACCTTC. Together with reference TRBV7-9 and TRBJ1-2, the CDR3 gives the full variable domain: DTGVSQNPRHKITKRGQNVTFRCDPISEHNRLYWYRQTLGQGPEFLTYFQNEAQLEKSRLLSDRFSAERPKGSFSTLEIQRTEQGDSAMYLCASSLAGRIYGYTFGSGTRLTVV.

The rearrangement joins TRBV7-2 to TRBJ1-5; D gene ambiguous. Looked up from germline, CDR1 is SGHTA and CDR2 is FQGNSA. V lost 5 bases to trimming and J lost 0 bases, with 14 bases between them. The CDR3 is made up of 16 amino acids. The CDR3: CASSLSGSLSNQPQHF. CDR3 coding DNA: TGTGCCAGCAGCCTTAGCGGCAGCCTTAGCAATCAGCCCCAGCATTTT.

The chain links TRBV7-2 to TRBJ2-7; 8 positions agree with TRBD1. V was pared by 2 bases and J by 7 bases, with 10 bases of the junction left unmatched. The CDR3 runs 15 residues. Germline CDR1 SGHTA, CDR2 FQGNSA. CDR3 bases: TGTGCCAGCAGCTTAACGGTCGTGACAGGGGAGGAGCAGTACTTC. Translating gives CASSLTVVTGEEQYF.

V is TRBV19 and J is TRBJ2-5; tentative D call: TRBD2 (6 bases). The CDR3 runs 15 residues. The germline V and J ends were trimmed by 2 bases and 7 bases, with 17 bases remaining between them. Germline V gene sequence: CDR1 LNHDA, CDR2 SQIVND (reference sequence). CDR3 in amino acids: CASSITRGLGGTQYF. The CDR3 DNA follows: TGTGCCAGTAGTATAACGCGGGGACTCGGGGGGACCCAGTACTTC.

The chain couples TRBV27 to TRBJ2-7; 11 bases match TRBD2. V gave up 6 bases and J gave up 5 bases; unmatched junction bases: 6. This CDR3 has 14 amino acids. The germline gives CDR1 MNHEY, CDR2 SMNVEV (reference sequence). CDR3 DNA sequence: TGTGCCAGCAGCAAACTAGCGGGAGCCCACGAGCAGTACTTC. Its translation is CASSKLAGAHEQYF.

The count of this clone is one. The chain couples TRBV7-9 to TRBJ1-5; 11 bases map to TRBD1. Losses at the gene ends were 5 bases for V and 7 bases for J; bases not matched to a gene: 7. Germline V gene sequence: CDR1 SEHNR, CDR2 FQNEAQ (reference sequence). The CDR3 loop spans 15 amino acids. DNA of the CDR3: TGTGCCAGCAGCCCGGGGGACAGGGGGAGCCAGCCCCAGCATTTT. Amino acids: CASSPGDRGSQPQHF.

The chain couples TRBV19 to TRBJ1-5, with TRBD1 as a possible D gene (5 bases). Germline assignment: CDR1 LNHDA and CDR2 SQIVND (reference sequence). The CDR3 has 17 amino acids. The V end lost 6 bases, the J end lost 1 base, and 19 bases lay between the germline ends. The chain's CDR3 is CASRGLWGSLSNQPQHF. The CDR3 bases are TGTGCCAGTAGAGGCTTGTGGGGCAGCTTGAGCAATCAGCCCCAGCATTTT.

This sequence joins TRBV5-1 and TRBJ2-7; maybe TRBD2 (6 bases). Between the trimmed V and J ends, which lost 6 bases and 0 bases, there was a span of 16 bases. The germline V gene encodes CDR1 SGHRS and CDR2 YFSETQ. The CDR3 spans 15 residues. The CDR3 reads CASKGGITGSYEQYF. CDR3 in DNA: TGCGCCAGCAAAGGAGGGATCACTGGCTCCTACGAGCAGTACTTC. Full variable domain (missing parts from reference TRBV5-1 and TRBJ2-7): KAGVTQTPRYLIKTRGQQVTLSCSPISGHRSVSWYQQTPGQGLQFLFEYFSETQRNKGNFPGRFSGRQFSNSRSEMNVSTLELGDSALYLCASKGGITGSYEQYFGPGTRLTVT.

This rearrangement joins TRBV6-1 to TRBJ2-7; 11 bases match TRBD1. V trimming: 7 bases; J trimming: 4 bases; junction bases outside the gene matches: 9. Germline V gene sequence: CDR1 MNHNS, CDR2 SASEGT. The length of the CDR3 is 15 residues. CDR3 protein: CASIPGQGVGYEQYF. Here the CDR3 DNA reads TGTGCCAGCATTCCGGGACAGGGGGTAGGTTACGAGCAGTACTTC.

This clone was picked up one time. For the CDR3, the DNA is TGCGCCAGCACGACTAGCGGGATGGAAGAGACCCAGTACTTC. Amino acid sequence: CASTTSGMEETQYF. The chain is built from TRBV23-1 and TRBJ2-5; TRBD2 aligns across 11 bases. Being an ORF, TRBV23-1 has a function that is uncertain. The CDR3 contains 14 residues. J was trimmed by 3 bases and V by 7 bases; bases with no gene match: 4.

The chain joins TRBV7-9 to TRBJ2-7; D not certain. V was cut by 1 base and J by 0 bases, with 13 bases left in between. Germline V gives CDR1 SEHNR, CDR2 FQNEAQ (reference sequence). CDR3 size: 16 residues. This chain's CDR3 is CASSLGLGVNSYEQYF. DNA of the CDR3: TGTGCCAGCAGCTTAGGTTTGGGTGTCAACTCCTACGAGCAGTACTTC.

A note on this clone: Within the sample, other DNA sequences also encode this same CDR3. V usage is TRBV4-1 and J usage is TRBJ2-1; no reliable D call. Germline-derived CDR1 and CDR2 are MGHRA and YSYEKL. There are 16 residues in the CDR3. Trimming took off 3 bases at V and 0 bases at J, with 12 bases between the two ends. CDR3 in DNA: TGCGCCAGCAGCCAGGTTGGTCGGAACTCCTACAATGAGCAGTTCTTC. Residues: CASSQVGRNSYNEQFF.

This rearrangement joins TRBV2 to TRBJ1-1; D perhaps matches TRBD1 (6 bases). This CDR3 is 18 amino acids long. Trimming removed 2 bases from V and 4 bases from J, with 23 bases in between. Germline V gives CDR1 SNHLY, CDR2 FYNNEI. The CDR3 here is CASSESILNRVEGTEAFF. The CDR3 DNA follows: TGTGCCAGCAGTGAATCTATCCTAAACAGGGTGGAGGGCACTGAAGCTTTCTTT.

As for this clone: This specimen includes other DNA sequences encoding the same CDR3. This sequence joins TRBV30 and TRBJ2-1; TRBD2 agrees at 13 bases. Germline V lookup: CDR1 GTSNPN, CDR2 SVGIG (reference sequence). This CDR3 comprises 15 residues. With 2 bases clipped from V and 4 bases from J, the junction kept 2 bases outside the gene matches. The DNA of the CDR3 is TGTGCCTGGAGTAGGGGACTAGCGGGATACAATGAGCAGTTCTTC. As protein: CAWSRGLAGYNEQFF.

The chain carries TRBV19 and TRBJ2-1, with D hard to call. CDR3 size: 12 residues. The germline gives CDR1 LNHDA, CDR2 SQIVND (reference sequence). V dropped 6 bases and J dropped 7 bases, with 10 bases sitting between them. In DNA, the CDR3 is TGTGCCAGTAGAGATATGTGGAATGAGCAGTTCTTC. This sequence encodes CASRDMWNEQFF.

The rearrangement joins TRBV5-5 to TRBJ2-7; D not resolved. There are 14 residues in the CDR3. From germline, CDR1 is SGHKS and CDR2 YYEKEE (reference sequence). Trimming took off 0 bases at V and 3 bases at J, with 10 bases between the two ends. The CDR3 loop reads CASSLVPTDYEQYF. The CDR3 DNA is TGTGCCAGCAGCTTGGTTCCTACCGACTACGAGCAGTACTTC.

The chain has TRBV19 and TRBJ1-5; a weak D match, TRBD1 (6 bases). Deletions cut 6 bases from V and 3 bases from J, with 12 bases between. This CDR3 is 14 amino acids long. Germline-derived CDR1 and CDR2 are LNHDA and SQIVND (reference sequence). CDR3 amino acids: CASSQDSPNQPQHF. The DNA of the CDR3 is TGTGCCAGTAGCCAGGACAGCCCCAATCAGCCCCAGCATTTT. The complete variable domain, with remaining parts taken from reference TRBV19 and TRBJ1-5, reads DGGITQSPKYLFRKEGQNVTLSCEQNLNHDAMYWYRQDPGQGLRLIYYSQIVNDFQKGDIAEGYSVSREKKESFPLTVTSAQKNPTAFYLCASSQDSPNQPQHFGDGTRLSIL.

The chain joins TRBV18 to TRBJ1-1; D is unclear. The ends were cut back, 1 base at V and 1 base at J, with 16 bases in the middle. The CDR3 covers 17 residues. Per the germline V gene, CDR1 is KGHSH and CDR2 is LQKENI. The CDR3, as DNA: TGTGCCAGCTCACCACGTAGGCACTCCCGGTCGAACACTGAAGCTTTCTTT. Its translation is CASSPRRHSRSNTEAFF.